Listed below are T cell receptor beta chains from one sample, sequenced in a study of cytomegalovirus exposure and HLA in healthy donors. The method was immunoSEQ multiplex PCR; TCRdb's version includes in-frame clones alone and lacks a portion of them. This table holds around 130,000 clones, around 77% found once. The sequencing input was PBMCs. All receptors come from a man aged 18-30 years in good health and CMV-seropositive. CDR3s include the opening cysteine and the closing phenylalanine or tryptophan. The D gene is left open where the match is weak. Expanded clones are given a class, and other clones once, few, many or no size at all.

J gene	V gene	D gene	clone size	CDR3 DNA	CDR3 protein
TRBJ2-7	TRBV7-2	TRBD1	-	TGTGCCAGCAGCCCAGGGACAGGGTCCTTCTACGAGCAGTACTTC	CASSPGTGSFYEQYF
TRBJ2-2	TRBV9	TRBD2	-	TGTGCCAGCAGCGGAGTAGCGGGAGAATACACCGGGGAGCTGTTTTTT	CASSGVAGEYTGELFF
TRBJ2-4	TRBV18	-	-	TGTGCCAGCTCACCTGAGCAGTCAAACAGTCAGTACTTC	CASSPEQSNSQYF
TRBJ1-1	TRBV23-1	-	once	TGCGCCAGCAGTCGTATGAACACTGAAGCTTTCTTT	CASSRMNTEAFF
TRBJ1-1	TRBV6-6	-	-	TGTGCCAGCAGTTACCCCCGGCACAGTGAAGCTTTCTTT	CASSYPRHSEAFF
TRBJ2-1	TRBV9	-	-	TGTGCCAGCAGCGCCCAGCGGAGCTACAATGAGCAGTTCTTC	CASSAQRSYNEQFF
TRBJ1-5	TRBV27	-	few	TGTGCCAGCAGTCTGAGGACAGGCAATCAGCCCCAGCATTTT	CASSLRTGNQPQHF
TRBJ2-5	TRBV28	TRBD2	-	TGTGCCAGCAGTTTCGGCGGCGGGAGGCCCGGGAGAGAGACCCAGTACTTC	CASSFGGGRPGRETQYF
TRBJ1-2	TRBV5-1	-	few	TGCGCCAGCAGCCCCGATCAGGGCTATGGCTACACCTTC	CASSPDQGYGYTF
TRBJ1-4	TRBV19	-	many	TGTGCCAGTAGTATCGCAGGGAGGATAAGTGAAAAACTGTTTTTT	CASSIAGRISEKLFF
TRBJ2-5	TRBV5-5	TRBD2	-	TGTGCCAGCAGCCGCTGGACTAGCGGGGGGCAAGAGACCCAGTACTTC	CASSRWTSGGQETQYF
TRBJ2-1	TRBV4-1	-	-	TGCGCCAGCAGCCGCCCTGGAGGGGTCAATGAGCAGTTCTTC	CASSRPGGVNEQFF
TRBJ2-4	TRBV2	TRBD1	-	TGTGCCAGCAGTGAAAGGACAGGGGGGAACGGAAACATTCAGTACTTC	CASSERTGGNGNIQYF
TRBJ1-2	TRBV4-1	TRBD1	-	TGCGCCAGCAGCCAAGATCTAGACAGGGGGGGGTCGAACTATGGCTACACCTTC	CASSQDLDRGGSNYGYTF
TRBJ2-1	TRBV11-2	-	-	TGTGCCAGCAGCTTATTCAGGAAAGACAATGAGCAGTTCTTC	CASSLFRKDNEQFF
TRBJ1-5	TRBV5-8	-	-	TGTGCCAGCAGCCCGGCCCGGGGCCCGGGGGGCAATCAGCCCCAGCATTTT	CASSPARGPGGNQPQHF
TRBJ2-1	TRBV5-4	TRBD2	-	TGTGCCAGCAGCCTATCGGCTACTAGCGGGGAGCAGTTCTTC	CASSLSATSGEQFF
TRBJ2-5	TRBV9	TRBD2	-	TGTGCCAGCAGCGGGCCGGGACTAGCGGGAGAGACCCAGTACTTC	CASSGPGLAGETQYF
TRBJ2-7	TRBV7-9	-	-	TGTGCCACTTGGGAAAGGGGGAGCGAGCAGTACTTC	CATWERGSEQYF
TRBJ1-4	TRBV18	TRBD1	-	TGTGCCAGCTCACCGGACAGGCCGTCGGGAAAACTGTTTTTT	CASSPDRPSGKLFF
TRBJ1-2	TRBV11-2	-	-	TGTGCCAGCAGCTTAGAGGGCCCTGGCTACACCTTC	CASSLEGPGYTF
TRBJ2-7	TRBV4-1	TRBD1	-	TGCGCCAGCAGCCAAGAGGGGACAGGGGCCTACGAGCAGTACTTC	CASSQEGTGAYEQYF
TRBJ1-2	TRBV30	-	-	TGTGCCTGGAGTGTAAGGGGGATATACTATGGCTACACCTTC	CAWSVRGIYYGYTF
TRBJ2-2	TRBV7-9	TRBD2	-	TGTGCCAGCAGCTCCCAAGGGAGGGTGGAGAACACCGGGGAGCTGTTTTTT	CASSSQGRVENTGELFF
TRBJ1-1	TRBV2	-	-	TGTGCCAGCAGTGGGATGGAGGCGGCTGAAGCTTTCTTT	CASSGMEAAEAFF
TRBJ1-4	TRBV5-1	-	-	TGCGCCAGCAGCTTGGAACCAGTTAATGAAAAACTGTTTTTT	CASSLEPVNEKLFF
TRBJ1-1	TRBV28	-	-	TGTGCCAGCAGTTCGTCGACAGTAAACACTGAAGCTTTCTTT	CASSSSTVNTEAFF
TRBJ2-3	TRBV28	TRBD1	-	TGTGCCAGCAGTTTAGGGGGACAGGGCACAGATACGCAGTATTTT	CASSLGGQGTDTQYF
TRBJ2-7	TRBV28	-	-	TGTGCCAGCAGTTTAGGGCAGGTCTACTCCTACGAGCAGTACTTC	CASSLGQVYSYEQYF
TRBJ1-1	TRBV7-6	TRBD1	-	TGTGCCAGCAGCTTAGATCTGGACAGGGGGACTTTCTTT	CASSLDLDRGTFF
TRBJ2-7	TRBV7-9	TRBD2	-	TGTGCCAGCAGCTTACCGTCGGGCGGGAGTAGCTCCTACGAGCAGTACTTC	CASSLPSGGSSSYEQYF
TRBJ2-5	TRBV18	TRBD2	-	TGTGCCAGCTCACCGGGACTAGCGGGGGCAGAAACCCAGTACTTC	CASSPGLAGAETQYF
TRBJ2-7	TRBV6-6	-	-	TGTGCCAGCAGTTATCTCTACGAGCAGTACTTC	CASSYLYEQYF